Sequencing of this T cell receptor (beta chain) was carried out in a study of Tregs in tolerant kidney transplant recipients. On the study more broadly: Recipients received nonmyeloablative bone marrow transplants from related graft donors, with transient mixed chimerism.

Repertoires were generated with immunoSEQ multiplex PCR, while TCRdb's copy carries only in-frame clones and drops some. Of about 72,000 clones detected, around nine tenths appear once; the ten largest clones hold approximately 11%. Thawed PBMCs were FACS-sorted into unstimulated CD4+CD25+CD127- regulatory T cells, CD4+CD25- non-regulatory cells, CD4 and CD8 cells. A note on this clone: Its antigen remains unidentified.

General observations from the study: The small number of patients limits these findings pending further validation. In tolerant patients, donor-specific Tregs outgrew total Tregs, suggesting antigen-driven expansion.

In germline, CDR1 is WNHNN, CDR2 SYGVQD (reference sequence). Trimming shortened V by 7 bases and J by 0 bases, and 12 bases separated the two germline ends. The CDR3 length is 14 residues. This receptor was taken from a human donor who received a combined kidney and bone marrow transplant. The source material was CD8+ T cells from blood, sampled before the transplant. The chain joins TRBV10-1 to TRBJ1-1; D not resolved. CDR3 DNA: TGCGCCAGCACTCGGACGACTATGAACACTGAAGCTTTCTTT. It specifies CASTRTTMNTEAFF.